One and the same sample provided the 8 T cell receptor beta chains below, sequenced in a study of shared clonotypes between healthy human individuals (dated by TCRdb to 2018 to 2021). The method was the immunoSEQ multiplex PCR assay. TCRdb's version of the immuneACCESS table is confined to in-frame rearrangements and falls short of the full clone set. An unresolved V gene accounts for under half of the shortfall where checked; the remainder is of unknown origin. The sample data list 1.6 million or so clones, and around 97% of these were observed just once. The ten top clones hold approximately 1.1% of the sample. The sample comprised naive CD4+ T cells sorted from blood. The meaning of the sample's cell subset or site label: CD45RA+ positively selected. The receptors come from a young man in good health.

V is TRBV28 and J is TRBJ1-1; TRBD1 matches at 7 bases. This CDR3 region has 13 residues. In germline, CDR1 is MDHEN, CDR2 SYDVKM. V lost 11 bases to trimming and J lost 1 base; unmatched junction nucleotides: 7. The CDR3 region has the DNA TGTGCCGGACAGGTCAACAGGAACACTGAAGCTTTCTTT. Residues: CAGQVNRNTEAFF. The full variable domain, in which reference TRBV28 and TRBJ1-1 provide the parts outside the CDR3, is DVKVTQSSRYLVKRTGEKVFLECVQDMDHENMFWYRQDPGLGLRLIYFSYDVKMKEKGDIPEGYSVSREKKERFSLILESASTNQTSMYLCAGQVNRNTEAFFGQGTRLTVV.

This chain connects TRBV6-1 to TRBJ2-2; 10 bases are a match to TRBD2. The CDR3 contains 15 residues. The germline V gene has CDR1 MNHNS and CDR2 SASEGT. V shed 6 bases, J shed 6 bases, and the junction held 7 bases outside the gene matches. This CDR3 is CASRGVLAGAGELFF. In DNA, the CDR3 is TGTGCCAGCAGGGGGGTCCTAGCGGGAGCCGGGGAGCTGTTTTTT.

The J gene is TRBJ1-1, the V gene TRBV6-5; D not certain. The CDR3 runs to 14 residues. Trimming removed 6 bases from V and 4 bases from J, with 15 bases in between. Germline values: CDR1 MNHEY, CDR2 SVGAGI. CDR3 loop: CASSPAILGTEAFF. CDR3 DNA: TGTGCCAGCAGCCCCGCCATTCTGGGCACTGAAGCTTTCTTT.

Concerning this clone itself: This same CDR3 is encoded by further DNA sequences in the sample. The CDR3 sequence is CASTPDRNSNQPQHF. CDR3 nucleotide sequence: TGTGCCAGCACCCCGGACAGGAATAGCAATCAGCCCCAGCATTTT. This rearrangement joins TRBV2 to TRBJ1-5; TRBD1 matches 7 bases. V dropped 7 bases and J dropped 0; count of bases not matched to a gene: 6. Germline CDR1 and CDR2: SNHLY and FYNNEI. The CDR3 is 15 amino acids.

The chain employs TRBV6-5 and TRBJ2-1; D is unresolved. Germline CDR1 reads MNHEY; CDR2 reads SVGAGI. The CDR3 has 15 amino acids. The V end was cut by 6 bases, the J end by 5 bases, with 17 bases between. The CDR3 nucleotides read TGTGCCAGCAGCCTCCGACCGAGAGGAGACAATGAGCAGTTCTTC. This translates into CASSLRPRGDNEQFF.

This clone was counted once. The rearrangement links TRBV28 to TRBJ2-7; the match to TRBD2 covers 8 bases. This CDR3 has 14 amino acids. V trimming: 8 bases; J trimming: 2 bases; junction bases outside the gene matches: 8. Germline CDR1 and CDR2: MDHEN and SYDVKM. The DNA of the CDR3 is TGTGCCAGCGGAATTAGCGGGGCCCCCTACGAGCAGTACTTC. Amino acid sequence: CASGISGAPYEQYF. Filled out from reference TRBV28 and TRBJ2-7, the complete variable domain reads DVKVTQSSRYLVKRTGEKVFLECVQDMDHENMFWYRQDPGLGLRLIYFSYDVKMKEKGDIPEGYSVSREKKERFSLILESASTNQTSMYLCASGISGAPYEQYFGPGTRLTVT.

This chain links TRBV28 with TRBJ2-7; a possible D gene is TRBD2 (6 bases). The CDR3 extends over 17 amino acids. The V end lost 7 bases, the J end lost 3 bases, and 25 bases lay between the germline ends. CDR1 is MDHEN and CDR2 is SYDVKM in the germline V gene. The CDR3 DNA sequence: TGTGCCAGCACCAGGTCGGAGGGTCCGGGGAGACACTACGAGCAGTACTTC. It encodes CASTRSEGPGRHYEQYF.

The chain employs TRBV5-1 and TRBJ2-7; D is possibly TRBD1 (6 bases). V dropped 3 bases and J dropped 0 bases, with 10 bases sitting between them. The CDR3 extends over 14 amino acids. Germline CDR1 is SGHRS and CDR2 is YFSETQ. The DNA for the CDR3 is TGCGCCAGCAGCTATGCAGGGGACTCCTACGAGCAGTACTTC. As protein: CASSYAGDSYEQYF.